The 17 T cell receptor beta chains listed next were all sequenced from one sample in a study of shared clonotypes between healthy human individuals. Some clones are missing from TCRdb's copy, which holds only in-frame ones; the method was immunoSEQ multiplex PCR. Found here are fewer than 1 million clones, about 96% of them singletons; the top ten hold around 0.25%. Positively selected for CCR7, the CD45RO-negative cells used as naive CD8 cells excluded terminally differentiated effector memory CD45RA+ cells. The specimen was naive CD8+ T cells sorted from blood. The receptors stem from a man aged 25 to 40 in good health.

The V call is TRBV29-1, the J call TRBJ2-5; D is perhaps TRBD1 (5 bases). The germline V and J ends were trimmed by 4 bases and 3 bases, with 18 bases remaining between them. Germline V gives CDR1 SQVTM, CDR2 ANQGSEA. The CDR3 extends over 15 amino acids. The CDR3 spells CSVGGWLETEETQYF. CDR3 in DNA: TGCAGCGTTGGGGGTTGGTTGGAGACAGAAGAGACCCAGTACTTC.

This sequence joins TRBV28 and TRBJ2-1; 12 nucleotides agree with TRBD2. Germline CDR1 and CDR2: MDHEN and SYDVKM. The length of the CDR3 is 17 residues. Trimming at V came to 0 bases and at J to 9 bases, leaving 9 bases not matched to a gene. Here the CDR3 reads CASSLWTSGSEDGEQFF. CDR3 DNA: TGTGCCAGCAGTTTATGGACTAGCGGGAGTGAGGACGGTGAGCAGTTCTTC. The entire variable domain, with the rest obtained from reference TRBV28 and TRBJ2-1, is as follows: DVKVTQSSRYLVKRTGEKVFLECVQDMDHENMFWYRQDPGLGLRLIYFSYDVKMKEKGDIPEGYSVSREKKERFSLILESASTNQTSMYLCASSLWTSGSEDGEQFFGPGTRLTVL.

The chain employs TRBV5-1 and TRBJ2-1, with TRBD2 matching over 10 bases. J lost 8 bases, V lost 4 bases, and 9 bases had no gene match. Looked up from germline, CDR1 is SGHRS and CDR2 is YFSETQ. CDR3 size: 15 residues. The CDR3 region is CASSTVLAGDDEQFF. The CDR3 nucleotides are TGCGCCAGCAGCACCGTTCTAGCGGGAGATGATGAGCAGTTCTTC. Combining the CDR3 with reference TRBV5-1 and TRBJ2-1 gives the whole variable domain KAGVTQTPRYLIKTRGQQVTLSCSPISGHRSVSWYQQTPGQGLQFLFEYFSETQRNKGNFPGRFSGRQFSNSRSEMNVSTLELGDSALYLCASSTVLAGDDEQFFGPGTRLTVL.

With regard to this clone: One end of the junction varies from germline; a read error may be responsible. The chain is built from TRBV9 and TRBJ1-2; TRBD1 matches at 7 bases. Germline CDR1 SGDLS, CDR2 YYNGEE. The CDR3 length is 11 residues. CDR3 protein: CASSSRTGLSF. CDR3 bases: TGTGCCAGCAGCTCCCGGACAGGTCTCTCATTC. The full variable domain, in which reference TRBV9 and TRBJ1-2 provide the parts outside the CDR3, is DSGVTQTPKHLITATGQRVTLRCSPRSGDLSVYWYQQSLDQGLQFLIQYYNGEERAKGNILERFSAQQFPDLHSELNLSSLELGDSALYFCASSSRTGLSFGSGTRLTVV.

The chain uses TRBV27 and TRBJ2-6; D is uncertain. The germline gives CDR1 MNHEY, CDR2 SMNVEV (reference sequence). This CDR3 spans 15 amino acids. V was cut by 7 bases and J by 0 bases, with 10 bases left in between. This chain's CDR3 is CASTTHDSGANVLTF. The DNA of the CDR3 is TGTGCCAGCACCACACACGACTCTGGGGCCAACGTCCTGACTTTC.

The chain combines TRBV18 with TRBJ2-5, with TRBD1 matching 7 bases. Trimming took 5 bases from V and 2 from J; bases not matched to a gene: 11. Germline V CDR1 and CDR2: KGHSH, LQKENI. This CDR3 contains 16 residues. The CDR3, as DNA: TGTGCCAGCTCATCGACGGACAGGACCTATCAAGAGACCCAGTACTTC. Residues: CASSSTDRTYQETQYF.

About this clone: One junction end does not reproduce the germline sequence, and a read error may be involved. For the CDR3, the DNA is TGTGCCAGCAGCTCCTCGGGAGGCTCCCACAATGAGCAGTTCTTC. Protein sequence: CASSSSGGSHNEQFF. The chain has TRBV7-9 and TRBJ2-1, with TRBD2 matching 7 bases. This CDR3 comprises 15 residues. Germline lookup yields CDR1 SEHNR and CDR2 FQNEAQ (reference sequence).

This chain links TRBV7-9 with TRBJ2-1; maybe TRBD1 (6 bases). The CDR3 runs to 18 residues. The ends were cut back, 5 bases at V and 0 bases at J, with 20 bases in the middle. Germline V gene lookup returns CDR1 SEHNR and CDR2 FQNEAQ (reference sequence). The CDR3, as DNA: TGTGCCAGCAGCACGGGGCGATACGGGGACAACTCCTACAATGAGCAGTTCTTC. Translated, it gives CASSTGRYGDNSYNEQFF.

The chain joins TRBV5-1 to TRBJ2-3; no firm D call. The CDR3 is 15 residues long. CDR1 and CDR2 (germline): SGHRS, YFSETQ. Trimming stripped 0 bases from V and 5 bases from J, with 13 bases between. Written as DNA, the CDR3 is TGCGCCAGCAGCTTGGCCCCCAATTTCCTAGATACGCAGTATTTT. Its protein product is CASSLAPNFLDTQYF.

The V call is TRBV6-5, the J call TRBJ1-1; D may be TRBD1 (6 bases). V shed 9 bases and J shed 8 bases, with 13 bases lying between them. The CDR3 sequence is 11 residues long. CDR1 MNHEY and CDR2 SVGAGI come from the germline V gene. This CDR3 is CASWGREEAFF. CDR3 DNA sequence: TGTGCCAGTTGGGGGCGGGAGGAAGCTTTCTTT.

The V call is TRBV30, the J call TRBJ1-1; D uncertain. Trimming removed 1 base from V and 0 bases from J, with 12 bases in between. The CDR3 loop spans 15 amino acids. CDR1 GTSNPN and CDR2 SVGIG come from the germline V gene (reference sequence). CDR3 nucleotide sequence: TGTGCCTGGAGTGGTGGGGTCTACATGAACACTGAAGCTTTCTTT. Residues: CAWSGGVYMNTEAFF.

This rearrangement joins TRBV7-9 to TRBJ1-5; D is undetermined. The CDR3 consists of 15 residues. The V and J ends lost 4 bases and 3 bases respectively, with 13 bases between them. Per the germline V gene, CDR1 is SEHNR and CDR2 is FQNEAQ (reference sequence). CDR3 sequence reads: CASSSRTEPNQPQHF. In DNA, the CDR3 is TGTGCCAGCAGCTCTAGGACGGAGCCCAATCAGCCCCAGCATTTT.

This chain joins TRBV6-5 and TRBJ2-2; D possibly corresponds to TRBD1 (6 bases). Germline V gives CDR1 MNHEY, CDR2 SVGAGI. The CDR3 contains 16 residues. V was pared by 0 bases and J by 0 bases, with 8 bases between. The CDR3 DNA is TGTGCCAGCAGTTACTCGGGGGACACGAACACCGGGGAGCTGTTTTTT. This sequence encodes CASSYSGDTNTGELFF.

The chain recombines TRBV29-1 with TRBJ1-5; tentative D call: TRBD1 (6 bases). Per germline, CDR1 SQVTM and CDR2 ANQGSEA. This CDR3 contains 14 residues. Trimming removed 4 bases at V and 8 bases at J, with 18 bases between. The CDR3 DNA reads TGCAGCGTTGTATCAGGGGACGAGAGAGAGCCCCAGCATTTT. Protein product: CSVVSGDEREPQHF.

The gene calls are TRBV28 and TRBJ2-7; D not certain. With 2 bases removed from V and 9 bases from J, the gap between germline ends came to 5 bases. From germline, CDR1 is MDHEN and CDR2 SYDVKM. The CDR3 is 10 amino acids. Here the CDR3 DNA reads TGTGCCAGCAGTTTAAACACGCAGTACTTC. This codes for CASSLNTQYF.

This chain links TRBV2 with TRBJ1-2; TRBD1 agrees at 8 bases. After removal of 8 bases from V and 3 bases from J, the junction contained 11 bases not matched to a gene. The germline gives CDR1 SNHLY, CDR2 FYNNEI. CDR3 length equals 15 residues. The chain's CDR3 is CASLCRGQDHYGYTF. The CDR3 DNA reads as TGTGCCAGCTTGTGTAGGGGACAGGACCACTATGGCTACACCTTC.

The CDR3 is CASSFLGAGELFF. The CDR3 DNA follows: TGCGCCAGCAGCTTCTTGGGGGCCGGGGAGCTGTTTTTT. The V gene is TRBV5-1, the J gene TRBJ2-2; D assignment may be TRBD1 or TRBD2 (5 bases each). Per the germline V gene, CDR1 is SGHRS and CDR2 is YFSETQ. The CDR3 has 13 amino acids. The V and J ends lost 2 bases and 6 bases respectively, with 8 bases between them.